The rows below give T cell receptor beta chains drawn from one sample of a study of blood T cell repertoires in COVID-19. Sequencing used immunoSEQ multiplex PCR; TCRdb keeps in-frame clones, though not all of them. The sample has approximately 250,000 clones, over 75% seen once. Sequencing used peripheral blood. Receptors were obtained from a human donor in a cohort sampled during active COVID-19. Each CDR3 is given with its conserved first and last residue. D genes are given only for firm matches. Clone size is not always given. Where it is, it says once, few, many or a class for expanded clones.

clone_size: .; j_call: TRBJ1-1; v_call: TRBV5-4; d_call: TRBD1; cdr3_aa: CASSQDPGQGEPFF; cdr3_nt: TGTGCCAGCAGTCAAGATCCGGGACAGGGGGAACCTTTCTTT
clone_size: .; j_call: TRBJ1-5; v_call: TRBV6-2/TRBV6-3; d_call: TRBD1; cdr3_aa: CASSWRDRSTEPQHF; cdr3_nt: TGTGCCAGCAGTTGGCGGGACAGGTCTACAGAGCCCCAGCATTTT
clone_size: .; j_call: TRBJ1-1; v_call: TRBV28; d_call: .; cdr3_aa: CASSPSYTEAFF; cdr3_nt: TGTGCCAGCAGTCCCTCGTACACTGAAGCTTTCTTT
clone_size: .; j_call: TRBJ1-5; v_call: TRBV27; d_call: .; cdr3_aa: CASSLRGGGQPQHF; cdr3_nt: TGTGCCAGCAGTTTACGGGGCGGAGGGCAGCCCCAGCATTTT
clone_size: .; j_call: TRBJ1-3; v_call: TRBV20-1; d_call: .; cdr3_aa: CSASWTASSGNTIYF; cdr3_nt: TGCAGTGCTAGTTGGACAGCGAGCTCTGGAAACACCATATATTTT
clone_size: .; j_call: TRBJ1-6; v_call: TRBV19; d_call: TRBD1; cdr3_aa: CASSTLQTGGSPLHF; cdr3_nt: TGTGCCAGTAGTACCCTCCAGACAGGGGGTTCACCCCTCCACTTT
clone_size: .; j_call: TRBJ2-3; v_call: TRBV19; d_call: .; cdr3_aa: CASSRTQADTQYF; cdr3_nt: TGTGCCAGTAGTCGGACTCAGGCAGATACGCAGTATTTT
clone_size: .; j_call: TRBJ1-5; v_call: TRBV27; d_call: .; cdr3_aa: CASSPRGPRPQHF; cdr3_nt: TGTGCCAGCAGTCCCAGGGGACCTCGGCCCCAGCATTTT
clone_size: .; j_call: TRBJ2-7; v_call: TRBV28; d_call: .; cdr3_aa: CASSLSGQSEQYF; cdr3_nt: TGTGCCAGCAGTTTATCTGGACAGAGCGAGCAGTACTTC
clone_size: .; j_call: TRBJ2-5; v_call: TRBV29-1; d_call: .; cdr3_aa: CSVAMPGQLTETQYF; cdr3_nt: TGCAGCGTAGCCATGCCGGGACAACTAACGGAGACCCAGTACTTC
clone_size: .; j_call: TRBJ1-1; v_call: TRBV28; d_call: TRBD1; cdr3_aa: CASRPGTASMNTEAFF; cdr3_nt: TGTGCCAGCAGACCCGGGACAGCGAGTATGAACACTGAAGCTTTCTTT
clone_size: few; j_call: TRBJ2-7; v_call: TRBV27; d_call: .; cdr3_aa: CATSAAGPYEQYF; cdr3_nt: TGTGCCACCTCGGCTGCAGGGCCCTACGAGCAGTACTTC
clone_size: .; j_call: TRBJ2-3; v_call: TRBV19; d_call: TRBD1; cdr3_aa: CASSPERTGITDTQYF; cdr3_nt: TGTGCCAGTAGTCCCGAGAGGACAGGGATCACAGATACGCAGTATTTT
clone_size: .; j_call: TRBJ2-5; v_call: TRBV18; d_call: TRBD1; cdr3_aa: CASSPRQGETQYF; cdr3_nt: TGTGCCAGCTCACCAAGACAGGGAGAGACCCAGTACTTC
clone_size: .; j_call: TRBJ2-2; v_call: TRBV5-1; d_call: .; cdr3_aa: CASSSGLYTGELFF; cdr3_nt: TGCGCCAGCAGCTCGGGACTCTACACCGGGGAGCTGTTTTTT